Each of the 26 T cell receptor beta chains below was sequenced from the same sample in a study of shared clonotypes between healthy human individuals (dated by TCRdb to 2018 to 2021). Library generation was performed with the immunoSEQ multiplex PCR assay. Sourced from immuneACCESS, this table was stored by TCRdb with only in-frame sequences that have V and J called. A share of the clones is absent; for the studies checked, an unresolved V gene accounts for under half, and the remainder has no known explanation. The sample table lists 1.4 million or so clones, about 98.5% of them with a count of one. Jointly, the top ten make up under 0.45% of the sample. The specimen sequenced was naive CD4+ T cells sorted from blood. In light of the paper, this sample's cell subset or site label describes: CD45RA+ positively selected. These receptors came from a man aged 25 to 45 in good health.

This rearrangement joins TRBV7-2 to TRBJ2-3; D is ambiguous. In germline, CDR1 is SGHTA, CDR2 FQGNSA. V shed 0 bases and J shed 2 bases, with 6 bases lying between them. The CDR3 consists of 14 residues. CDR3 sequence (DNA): TGTGCCAGCAGCTTAGCCCTACACACAGATACGCAGTATTTT. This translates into CASSLALHTDTQYF.

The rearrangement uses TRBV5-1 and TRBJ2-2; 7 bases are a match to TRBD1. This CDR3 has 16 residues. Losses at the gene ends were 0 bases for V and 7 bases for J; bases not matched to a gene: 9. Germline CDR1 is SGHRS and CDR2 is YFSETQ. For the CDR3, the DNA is TGCGCCAGCAGCTTGGTAGGGGGCGATGCCCTCGGGGAGCTGTTTTTT. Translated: CASSLVGGDALGELFF.

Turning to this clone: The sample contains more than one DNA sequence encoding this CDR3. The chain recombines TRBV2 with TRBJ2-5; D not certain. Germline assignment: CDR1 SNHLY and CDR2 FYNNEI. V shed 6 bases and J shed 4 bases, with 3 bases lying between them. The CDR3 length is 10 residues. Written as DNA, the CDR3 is TGTGCCAGCAGCCTAGAGACCCAGTACTTC. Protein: CASSLETQYF.

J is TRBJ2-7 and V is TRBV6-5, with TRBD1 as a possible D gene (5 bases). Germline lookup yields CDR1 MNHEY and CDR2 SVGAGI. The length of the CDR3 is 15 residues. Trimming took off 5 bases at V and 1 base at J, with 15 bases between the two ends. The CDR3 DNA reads TGTGCCAGCAGTCACCTGGGGCAGGAGTCCTACGAGCAGTACTTC. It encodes CASSHLGQESYEQYF.

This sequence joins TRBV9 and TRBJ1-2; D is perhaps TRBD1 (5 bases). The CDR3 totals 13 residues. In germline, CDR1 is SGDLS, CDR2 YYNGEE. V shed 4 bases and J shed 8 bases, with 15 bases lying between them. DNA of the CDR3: TGTGCCAGCAGCTACCGCGAGGGGCGAGGCTACACCTTC. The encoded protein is CASSYREGRGYTF.

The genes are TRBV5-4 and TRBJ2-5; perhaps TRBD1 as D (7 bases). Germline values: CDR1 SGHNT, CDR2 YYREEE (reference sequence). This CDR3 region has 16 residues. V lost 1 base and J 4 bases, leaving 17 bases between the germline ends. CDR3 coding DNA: TGTGCCAGCAGCTTGAATGGAGGGGGCGGGACAGAGACCCAGTACTTC. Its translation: CASSLNGGGGTETQYF.

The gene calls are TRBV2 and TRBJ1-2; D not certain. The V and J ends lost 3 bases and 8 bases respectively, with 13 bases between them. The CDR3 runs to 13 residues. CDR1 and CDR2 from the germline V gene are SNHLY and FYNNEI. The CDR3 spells CASSESSTGGYTF. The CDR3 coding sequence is TGTGCCAGCAGTGAGTCGTCGACGGGGGGCTACACCTTC.

The CDR3 sequence: CASSPRGVMGATTEAFF. The CDR3 region has the DNA TGCGCCAGCAGCCCCAGGGGAGTAATGGGCGCGACCACTGAAGCTTTCTTT. This rearrangement joins TRBV5-1 to TRBJ1-1; D perhaps matches TRBD1 (6 bases). The ends were cut back, 4 bases at V and 4 bases at J, with 23 bases in the middle. The CDR3 consists of 17 residues. The germline V gene encodes CDR1 SGHRS and CDR2 YFSETQ.

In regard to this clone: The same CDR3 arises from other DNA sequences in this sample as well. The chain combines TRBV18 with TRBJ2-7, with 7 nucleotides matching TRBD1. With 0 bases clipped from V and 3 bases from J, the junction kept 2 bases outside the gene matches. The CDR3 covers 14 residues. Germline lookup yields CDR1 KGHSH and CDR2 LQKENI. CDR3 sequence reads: CASSPPGQIYEQYF. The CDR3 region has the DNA TGTGCCAGCTCACCACCGGGACAGATCTACGAGCAGTACTTC.

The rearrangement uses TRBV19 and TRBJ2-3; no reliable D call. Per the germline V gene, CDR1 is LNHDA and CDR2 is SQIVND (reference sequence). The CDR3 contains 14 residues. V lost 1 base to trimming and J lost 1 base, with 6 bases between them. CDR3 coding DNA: TGTGCCAGTAGTATAGTACAGCGCACAGATACGCAGTATTTT. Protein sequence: CASSIVQRTDTQYF.

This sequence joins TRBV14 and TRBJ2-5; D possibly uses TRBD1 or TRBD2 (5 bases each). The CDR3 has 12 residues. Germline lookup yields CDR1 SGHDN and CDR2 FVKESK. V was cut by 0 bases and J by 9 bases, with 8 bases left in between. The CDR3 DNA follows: TGTGCCAGCAGCCAAGAAGTGGGGGCCCAGTACTTC. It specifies CASSQEVGAQYF.

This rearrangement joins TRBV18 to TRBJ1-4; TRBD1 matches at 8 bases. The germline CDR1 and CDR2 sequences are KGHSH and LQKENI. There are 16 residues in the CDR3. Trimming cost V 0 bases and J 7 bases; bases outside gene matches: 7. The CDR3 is CASSPPGTGAREKLFF. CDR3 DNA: TGTGCCAGCTCACCACCCGGGACAGGCGCCCGTGAAAAACTGTTTTTT.

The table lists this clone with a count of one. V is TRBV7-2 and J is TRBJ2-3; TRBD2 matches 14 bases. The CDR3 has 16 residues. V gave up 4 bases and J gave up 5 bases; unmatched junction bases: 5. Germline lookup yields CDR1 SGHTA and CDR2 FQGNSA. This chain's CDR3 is CASSSGLAGVLDTQYF. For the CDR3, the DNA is TGTGCCAGCAGCTCGGGACTAGCGGGAGTTCTAGATACGCAGTATTTT.

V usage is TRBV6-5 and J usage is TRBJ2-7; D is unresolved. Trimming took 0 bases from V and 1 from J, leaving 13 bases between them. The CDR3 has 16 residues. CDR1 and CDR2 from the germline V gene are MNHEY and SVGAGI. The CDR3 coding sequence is TGTGCCAGCAGTTACTCGGGGTGGGGTGGTTCCTACGAGCAGTACTTC. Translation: CASSYSGWGGSYEQYF.

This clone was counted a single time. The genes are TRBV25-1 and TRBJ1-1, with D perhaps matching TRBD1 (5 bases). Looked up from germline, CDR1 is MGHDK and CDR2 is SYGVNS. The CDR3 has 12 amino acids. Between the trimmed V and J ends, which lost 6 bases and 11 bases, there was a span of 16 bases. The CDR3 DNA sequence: TGTGCCAGCAGACACGCAGGGACTACGGCTTTCTTT. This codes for CASRHAGTTAFF.

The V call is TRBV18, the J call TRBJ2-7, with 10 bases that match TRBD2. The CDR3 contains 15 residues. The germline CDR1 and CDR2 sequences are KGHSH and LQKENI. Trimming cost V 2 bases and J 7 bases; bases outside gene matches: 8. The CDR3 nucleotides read TGTGCCAGCTCACCATGGGCTAGCGGGAGTGGGGAGCAGTACTTC. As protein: CASSPWASGSGEQYF.

As DNA, the CDR3 is TGTGCCTGGAGCAGGGTAGGAGGGGCCCGGGTATACGAGCAGTACTTC. Its protein is CAWSRVGGARVYEQYF. The rearrangement links TRBV30 to TRBJ2-7; TRBD2 is a possible D gene (6 bases). The CDR3 is made up of 16 amino acids. Germline V gene sequence: CDR1 GTSNPN, CDR2 SVGIG (reference sequence). V lost 3 bases to trimming and J lost 4 bases, with 22 bases between them.

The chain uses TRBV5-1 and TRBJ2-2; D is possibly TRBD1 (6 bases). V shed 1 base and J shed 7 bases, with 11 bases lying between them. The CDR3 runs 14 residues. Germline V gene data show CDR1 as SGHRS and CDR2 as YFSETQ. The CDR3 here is CASSLKGVLGELFF. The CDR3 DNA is TGCGCCAGCAGCTTGAAGGGGGTCCTCGGGGAGCTGTTTTTT.

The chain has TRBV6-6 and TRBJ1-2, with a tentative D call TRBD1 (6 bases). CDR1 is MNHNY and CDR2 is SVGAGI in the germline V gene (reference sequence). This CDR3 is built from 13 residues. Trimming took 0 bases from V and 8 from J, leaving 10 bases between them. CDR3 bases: TGTGCCAGCAGTTACTCTGCCGGGGGCGGCTACACCTTC. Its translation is CASSYSAGGGYTF.

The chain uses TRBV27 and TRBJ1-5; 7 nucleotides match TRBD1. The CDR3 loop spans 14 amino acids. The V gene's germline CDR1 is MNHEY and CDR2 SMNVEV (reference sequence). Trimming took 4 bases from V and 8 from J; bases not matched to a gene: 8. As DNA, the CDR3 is TGTGCCAGCAGTTCCCGACAGGGCCTAGAGCCCCAGCATTTT. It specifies CASSSRQGLEPQHF.

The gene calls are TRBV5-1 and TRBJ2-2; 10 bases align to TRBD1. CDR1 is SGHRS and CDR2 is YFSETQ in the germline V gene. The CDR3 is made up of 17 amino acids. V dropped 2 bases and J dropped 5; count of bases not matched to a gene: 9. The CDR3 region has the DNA TGCGCCAGCAGCTTTCGGACAGGGGGGTTCAATACCGGGGAGCTGTTTTTT. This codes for CASSFRTGGFNTGELFF.

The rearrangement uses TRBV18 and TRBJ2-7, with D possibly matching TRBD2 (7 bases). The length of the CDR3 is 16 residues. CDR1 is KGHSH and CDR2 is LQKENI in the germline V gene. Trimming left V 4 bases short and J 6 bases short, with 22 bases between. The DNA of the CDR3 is TGTGCCAGCTCACTTCCCGGGGCGGGGGCAAGTAGCGAGCAGTACTTC. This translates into CASSLPGAGASSEQYF.

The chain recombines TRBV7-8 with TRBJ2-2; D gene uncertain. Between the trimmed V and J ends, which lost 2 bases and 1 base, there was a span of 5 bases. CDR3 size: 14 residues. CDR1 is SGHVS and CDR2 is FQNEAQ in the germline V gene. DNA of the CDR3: TGTGCCAGCAGCTTACTCTGGAACACCGGGGAGCTGTTTTTT. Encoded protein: CASSLLWNTGELFF.

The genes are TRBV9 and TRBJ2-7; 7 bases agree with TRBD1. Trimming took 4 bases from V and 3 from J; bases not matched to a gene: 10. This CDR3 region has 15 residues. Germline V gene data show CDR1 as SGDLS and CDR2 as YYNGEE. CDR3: CASSQDDRVDYEQYF. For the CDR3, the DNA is TGTGCCAGCAGCCAAGATGACAGGGTCGACTACGAGCAGTACTTC.

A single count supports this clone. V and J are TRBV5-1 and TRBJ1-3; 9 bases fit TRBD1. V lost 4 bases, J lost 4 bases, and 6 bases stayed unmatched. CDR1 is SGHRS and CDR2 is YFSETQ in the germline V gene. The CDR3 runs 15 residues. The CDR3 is CASSLGTGRGNTIYF. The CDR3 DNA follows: TGCGCCAGCAGCCTCGGGACAGGGCGGGGAAACACCATATATTTT.

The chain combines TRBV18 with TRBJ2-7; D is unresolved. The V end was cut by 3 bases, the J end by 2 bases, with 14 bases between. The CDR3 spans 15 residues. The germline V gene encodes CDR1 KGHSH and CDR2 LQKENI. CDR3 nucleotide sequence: TGTGCCAGCTCACCCCTCAGCTCTCAGACCTACGAGCAGTACTTC. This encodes CASSPLSSQTYEQYF.